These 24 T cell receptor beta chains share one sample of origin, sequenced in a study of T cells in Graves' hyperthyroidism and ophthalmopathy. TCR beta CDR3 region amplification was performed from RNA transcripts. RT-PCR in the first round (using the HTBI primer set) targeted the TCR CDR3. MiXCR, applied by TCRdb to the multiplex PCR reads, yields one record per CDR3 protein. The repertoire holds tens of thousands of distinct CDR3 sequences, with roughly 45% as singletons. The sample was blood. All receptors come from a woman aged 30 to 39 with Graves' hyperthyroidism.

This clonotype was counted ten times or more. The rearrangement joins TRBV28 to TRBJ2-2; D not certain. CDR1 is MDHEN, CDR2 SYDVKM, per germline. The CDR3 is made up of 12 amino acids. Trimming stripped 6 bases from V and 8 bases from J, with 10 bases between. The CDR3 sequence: CASSRGEGELFF. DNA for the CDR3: TGTGCCAGCAGCCGTGGCGAGGGGGAGCTGTTTTTT.

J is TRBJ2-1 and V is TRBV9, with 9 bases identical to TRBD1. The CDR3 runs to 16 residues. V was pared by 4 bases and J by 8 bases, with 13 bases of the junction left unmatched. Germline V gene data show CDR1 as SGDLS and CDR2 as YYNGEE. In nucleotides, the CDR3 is TGTGCCAGCAGCCCCACGGGACAGGGTTGGGGCGATGAGCAGTTCTTC. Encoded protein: CASSPTGQGWGDEQFF.

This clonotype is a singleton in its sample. Here the CDR3 DNA reads TGTGCCAGCAGTGAACCACTAGCGGGAGTAAATGAGCAGTTCTTC. Its protein is CASSEPLAGVNEQFF. The gene calls are TRBV2 and TRBJ2-1; 11 bases are shared with TRBD2. Germline CDR1 SNHLY, CDR2 FYNNEI. The CDR3 consists of 15 residues. The J segment lost 7 bases and the V segment lost 2 bases, leaving 4 bases of the junction unmatched.

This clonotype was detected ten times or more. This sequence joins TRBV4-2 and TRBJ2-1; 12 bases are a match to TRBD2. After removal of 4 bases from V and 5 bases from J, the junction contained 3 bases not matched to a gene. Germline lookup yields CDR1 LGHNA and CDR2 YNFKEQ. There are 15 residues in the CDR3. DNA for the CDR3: TGTGCCAGCAGCCGACTAGCGGGAGAAGACAATGAGCAGTTCTTC. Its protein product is CASSRLAGEDNEQFF.

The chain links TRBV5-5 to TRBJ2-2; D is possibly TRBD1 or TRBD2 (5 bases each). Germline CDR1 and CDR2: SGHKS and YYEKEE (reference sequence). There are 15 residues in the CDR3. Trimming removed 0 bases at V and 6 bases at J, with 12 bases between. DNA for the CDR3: TGTGCCAGCAGCTTGGGTGGGGGTTTGCCCGGGGAGCTGTTTTTT. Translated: CASSLGGGLPGELFF. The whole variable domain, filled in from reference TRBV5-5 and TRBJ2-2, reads DAGVTQSPTHLIKTRGQQVTLRCSPISGHKSVSWYQQVLGQGPQFIFQYYEKEERGRGNFPDRFSARQFPNYSSELNVNALLLGDSALYLCASSLGGGLPGELFFGEGSRLTVL.

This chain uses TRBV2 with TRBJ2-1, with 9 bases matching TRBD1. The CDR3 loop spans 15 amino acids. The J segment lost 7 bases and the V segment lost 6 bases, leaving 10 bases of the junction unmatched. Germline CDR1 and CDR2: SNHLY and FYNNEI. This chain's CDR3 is CASRSPGQGGNEQFF. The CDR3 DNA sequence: TGTGCCAGCAGAAGTCCGGGACAGGGAGGTAATGAGCAGTTCTTC.

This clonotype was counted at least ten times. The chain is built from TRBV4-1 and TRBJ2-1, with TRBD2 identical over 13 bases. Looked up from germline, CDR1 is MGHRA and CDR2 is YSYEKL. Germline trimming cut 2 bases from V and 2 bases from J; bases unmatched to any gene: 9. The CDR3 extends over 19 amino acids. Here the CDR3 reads CASSQSRTSGSFAYNEQFF. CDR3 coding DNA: TGCGCCAGCAGCCAATCCAGGACTAGCGGGAGTTTCGCCTACAATGAGCAGTTCTTC.

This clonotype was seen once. Written as DNA, the CDR3 is TGTGCCAGCAGCCCCGGACTTAATTCACCCCTCCACTTT. Translating gives CASSPGLNSPLHF. V is TRBV3-1 and J is TRBJ1-6; D unclear. Germline assignment: CDR1 LGHDT and CDR2 YNNKEL (reference sequence). CDR3 length: 13 residues. Trimming shortened V by 4 bases and J by 6 bases, and 7 bases separated the two germline ends.

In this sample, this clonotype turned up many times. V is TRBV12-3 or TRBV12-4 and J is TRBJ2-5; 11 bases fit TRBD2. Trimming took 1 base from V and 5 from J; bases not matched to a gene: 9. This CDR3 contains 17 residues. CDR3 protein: CASSLGLAGGRIETQYF. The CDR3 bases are TGTGCCAGCAGTTTAGGGCTAGCGGGAGGTAGAATTGAGACCCAGTACTTC.

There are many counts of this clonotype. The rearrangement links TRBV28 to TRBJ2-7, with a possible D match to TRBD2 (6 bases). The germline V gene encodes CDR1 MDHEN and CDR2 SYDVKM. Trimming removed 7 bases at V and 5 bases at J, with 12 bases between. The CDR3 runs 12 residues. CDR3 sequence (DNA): TGTGCCAGCATGGAGGGAGAGAACGAGCAGTACTTC. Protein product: CASMEGENEQYF.

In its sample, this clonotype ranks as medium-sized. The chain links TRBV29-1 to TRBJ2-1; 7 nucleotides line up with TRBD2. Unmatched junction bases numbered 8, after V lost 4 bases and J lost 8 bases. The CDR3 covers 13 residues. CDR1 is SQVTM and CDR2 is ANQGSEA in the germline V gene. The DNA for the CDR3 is TGCAGCGTTGGTGGCGGGAGTGTCCATGAGCAGTTCTTC. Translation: CSVGGGSVHEQFF.

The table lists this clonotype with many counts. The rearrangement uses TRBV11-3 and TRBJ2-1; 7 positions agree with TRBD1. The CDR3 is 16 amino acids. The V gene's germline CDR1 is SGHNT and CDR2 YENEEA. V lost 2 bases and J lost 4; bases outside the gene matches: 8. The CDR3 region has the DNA TGTGCCAGCAGCTTATCGGGCGAGGGGGCATACAATGAGCAGTTCTTC. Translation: CASSLSGEGAYNEQFF.

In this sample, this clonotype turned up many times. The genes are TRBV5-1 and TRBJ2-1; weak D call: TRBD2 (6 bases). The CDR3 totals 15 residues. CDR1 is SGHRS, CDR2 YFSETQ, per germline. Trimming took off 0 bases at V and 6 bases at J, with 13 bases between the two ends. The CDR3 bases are TGCGCCAGCAGCTTGGGGCTAGCGCGAGCCAATGAGCAGTTCTTC. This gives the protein CASSLGLARANEQFF. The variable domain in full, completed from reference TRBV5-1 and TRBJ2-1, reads KAGVTQTPRYLIKTRGQQVTLSCSPISGHRSVSWYQQTPGQGLQFLFEYFSETQRNKGNFPGRFSGRQFSNSRSEMNVSTLELGDSALYLCASSLGLARANEQFFGPGTRLTVL.

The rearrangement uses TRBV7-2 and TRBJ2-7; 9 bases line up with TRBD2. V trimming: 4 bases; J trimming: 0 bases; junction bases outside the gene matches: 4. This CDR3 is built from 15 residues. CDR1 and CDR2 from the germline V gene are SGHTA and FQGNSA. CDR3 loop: CASSSVSGSSYEQYF. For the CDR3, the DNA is TGTGCCAGCAGCTCCGTTAGCGGGAGCTCCTACGAGCAGTACTTC.

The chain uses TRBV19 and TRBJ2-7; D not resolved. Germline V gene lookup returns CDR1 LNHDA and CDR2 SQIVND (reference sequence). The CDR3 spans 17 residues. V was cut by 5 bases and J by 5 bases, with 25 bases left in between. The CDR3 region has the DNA TGTGCCAGTAGTGTCTCCCTTATAGGACCAGCTAAGGACGAGCAGTACTTC. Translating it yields CASSVSLIGPAKDEQYF.

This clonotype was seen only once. The CDR3 region has the DNA TGTGCCAGCAGCGGCTTAGCGGTGAACACCGGGGGTGAAGCTTTCTTT. Amino acids: CASSGLAVNTGGEAFF. The chain is built from TRBV9 and TRBJ1-1, with D tentatively TRBD1 (5 bases). Germline V gene sequence: CDR1 SGDLS, CDR2 YYNGEE. Trimming took 3 bases from V and 7 from J, leaving 22 bases between them. The CDR3 is made up of 16 amino acids.

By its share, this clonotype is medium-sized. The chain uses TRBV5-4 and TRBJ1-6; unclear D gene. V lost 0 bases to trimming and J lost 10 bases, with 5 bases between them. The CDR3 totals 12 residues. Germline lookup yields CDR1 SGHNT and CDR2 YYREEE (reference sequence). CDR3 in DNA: TGTGCCAGCAGCTTGGATAGCTCACCCCTCCACTTT. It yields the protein CASSLDSSPLHF.

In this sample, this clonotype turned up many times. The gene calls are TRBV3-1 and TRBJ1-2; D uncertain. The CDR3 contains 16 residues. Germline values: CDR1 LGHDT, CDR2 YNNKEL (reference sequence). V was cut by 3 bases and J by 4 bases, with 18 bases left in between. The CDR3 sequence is CASSQGSQTALYGYTF. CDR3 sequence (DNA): TGTGCCAGCAGCCAGGGTTCCCAAACGGCGCTCTATGGCTACACCTTC. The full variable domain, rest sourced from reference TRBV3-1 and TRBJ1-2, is DTAVSQTPKYLVTQMGNDKSIKCEQNLGHDTMYWYKQDSKKFLKIMFSYNNKELIINETVPNRFSPKSPDKAHLNLHINSLELGDSAVYFCASSQGSQTALYGYTFGSGTRLTVV.

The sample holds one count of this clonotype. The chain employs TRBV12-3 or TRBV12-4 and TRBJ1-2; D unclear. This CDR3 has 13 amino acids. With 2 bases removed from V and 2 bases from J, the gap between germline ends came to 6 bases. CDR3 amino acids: CASSLQANYGYTF. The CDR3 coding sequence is TGTGCCAGCAGTTTACAGGCGAACTATGGCTACACCTTC.

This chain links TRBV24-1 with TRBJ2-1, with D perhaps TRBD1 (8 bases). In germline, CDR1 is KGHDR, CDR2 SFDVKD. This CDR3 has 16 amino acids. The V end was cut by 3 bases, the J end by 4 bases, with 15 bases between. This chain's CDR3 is CATSDIQGGPYNEQFF. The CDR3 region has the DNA TGTGCCACCAGTGATATACAGGGGGGGCCTTACAATGAGCAGTTCTTC.

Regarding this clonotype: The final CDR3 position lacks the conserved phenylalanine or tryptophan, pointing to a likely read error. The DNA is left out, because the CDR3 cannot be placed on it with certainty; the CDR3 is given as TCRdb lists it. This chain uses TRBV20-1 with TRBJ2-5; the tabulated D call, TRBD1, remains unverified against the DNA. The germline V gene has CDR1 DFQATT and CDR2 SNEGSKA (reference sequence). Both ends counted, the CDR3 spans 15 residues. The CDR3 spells CSAQDRGEYGYTFGS.

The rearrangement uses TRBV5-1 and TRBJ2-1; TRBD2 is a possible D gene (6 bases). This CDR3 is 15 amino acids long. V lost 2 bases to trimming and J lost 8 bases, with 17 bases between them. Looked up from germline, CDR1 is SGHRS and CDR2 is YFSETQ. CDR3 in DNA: TGCGCCAGCAGCTTTTTAACGGAGGGGTACGATGAGCAGTTCTTC. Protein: CASSFLTEGYDEQFF. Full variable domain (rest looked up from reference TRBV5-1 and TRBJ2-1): KAGVTQTPRYLIKTRGQQVTLSCSPISGHRSVSWYQQTPGQGLQFLFEYFSETQRNKGNFPGRFSGRQFSNSRSEMNVSTLELGDSALYLCASSFLTEGYDEQFFGPGTRLTVL.

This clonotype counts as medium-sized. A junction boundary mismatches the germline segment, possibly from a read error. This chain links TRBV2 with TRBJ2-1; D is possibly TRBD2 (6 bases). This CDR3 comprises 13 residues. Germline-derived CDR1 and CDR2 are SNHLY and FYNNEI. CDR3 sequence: CASSEDGGAGTIF. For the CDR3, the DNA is TGTGCCAGCAGTGAGGATGGAGGGGCCGGTACGATCTTC.

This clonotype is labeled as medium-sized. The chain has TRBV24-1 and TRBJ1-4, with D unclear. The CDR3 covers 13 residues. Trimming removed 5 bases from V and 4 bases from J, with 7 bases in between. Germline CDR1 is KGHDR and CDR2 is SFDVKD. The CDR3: CATSASVNEKLFF. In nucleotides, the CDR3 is TGTGCCACCAGTGCCAGTGTTAATGAAAAACTGTTTTTT.